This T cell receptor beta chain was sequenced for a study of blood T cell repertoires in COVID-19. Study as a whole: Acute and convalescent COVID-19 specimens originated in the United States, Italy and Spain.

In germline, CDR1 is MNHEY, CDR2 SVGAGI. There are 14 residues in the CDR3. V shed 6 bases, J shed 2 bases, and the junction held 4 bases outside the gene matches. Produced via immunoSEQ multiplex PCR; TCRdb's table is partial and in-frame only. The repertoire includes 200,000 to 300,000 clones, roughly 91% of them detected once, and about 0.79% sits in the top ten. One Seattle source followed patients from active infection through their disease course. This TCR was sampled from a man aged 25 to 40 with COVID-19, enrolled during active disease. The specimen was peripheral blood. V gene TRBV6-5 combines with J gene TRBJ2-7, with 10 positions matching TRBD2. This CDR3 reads CASRERGGAYEQYF. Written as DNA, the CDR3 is TGTGCCAGCAGGGAGCGGGGGGGCGCCTACGAGCAGTACTTC.